This TCR beta chain was recorded in a study of T cells in Graves' hyperthyroidism and ophthalmopathy. This clonotype has a handful of counts. The CDR3 is made up of 14 amino acids. V dropped 8 bases and J dropped 5 bases, with 17 bases sitting between them. Amplification yielded TCR beta CDR3 regions, with RNA transcripts as the source. The TCR CDR3 was amplified in a first-round RT-PCR using the HTBI primer set. TCRdb called the multiplex PCR reads again in MiXCR, with one record for every CDR3 protein. Seen here are over 350,000 distinct CDR3 sequences, more than 13% observed once, and the top ten hold 25% to 30%.

The V call is TRBV12-3 or TRBV12-4, the J call TRBJ2-3; D is possibly TRBD2 (5 bases). The receptor comes from a man aged 50-60 years with Graves' ophthalmopathy. The sequenced material came from blood. The CDR3 bases are TGTGCCAGCCAACTCACGGAGGCGGGAGATACGCAGTATTTT. Amino acid sequence: CASQLTEAGDTQYF.